This TCR beta chain was sequenced during a study of shared clonotypes between healthy human individuals. Study results and limitations: In general, naive subsets displayed greater estimated richness than memory subsets did.

Profiling relied on immunoSEQ multiplex PCR, and the TCRdb table lists in-frame clones only, not all of them. The sample gives roughly 2,300,000 clones, 85% to 95% of which show up once; approximately 0.41% is in the top ten. Regarding this clone: Its antigen is not identified.

Trimming removed 5 bases at V and 5 bases at J, with 9 bases between. CDR3 length: 12 residues. Germline V gene sequence: CDR1 SGHAT, CDR2 FQDESV (reference sequence). This receptor was obtained from a man younger than 30 in good health. Some clones in this sample may be carry-over from other donors' samples. The sequenced material came from naive CD4+ T cells from PBMCs. As to subset: CD45RA+ positively selected. The chain is built from TRBV11-1 and TRBJ2-5; D unresolved. The CDR3 bases are TGTGCCAGCAGCCCCAGACGCGAGACCCAGTACTTC. Amino acid sequence: CASSPRRETQYF.